The rows below give T cell receptor beta chains drawn from one sample of a study of T cell repertoires in cytomegalovirus infection. MiXCR was run by TCRdb on the reads, yielding one entry per CDR3 protein. The sample lists around 300,000 distinct CDR3 sequences, 22% occurring once. No antigen has been assigned to these receptors. The material was cultured PBMCs, obtained from culture after CMV antigen stimulation. Every receptor here comes from a human donor in good health (CMV status not recorded). Some clones in this sample may be carry-over from other donors' samples. CDR3s include the opening cysteine and the closing phenylalanine or tryptophan. Fields, in order: V gene, clone size, D gene, J gene, CDR3 DNA, CDR3 protein. The D gene is left open where the match is weak. The size of a clone is reported for some rows only, either as once, few or many, or as a class for expanded clones.

v_gene: TRBV5-5
abundance: -
d_gene: -
j_gene: TRBJ1-4
CDR3nt: TGTGCCAGCAGCTCGGACATTAATGAAAAACTGTTTTTT
CDR3aa: CASSSDINEKLFF

v_gene: TRBV7-8
abundance: many
d_gene: -
j_gene: TRBJ2-3
CDR3nt: TGTGCCAGCAGCCCCCGGTGGGCCCGACTGTCTAGCACAGATACGCAGTATTTT
CDR3aa: CASSPRWARLSSTDTQYF

v_gene: TRBV12-3/TRBV12-4
abundance: -
d_gene: -
j_gene: TRBJ1-2
CDR3nt: TGTGCCAGCAGTTATATCAGACCTAATGGCTACACCTTC
CDR3aa: CASSYIRPNGYTF

v_gene: TRBV11-2
abundance: few
d_gene: TRBD2
j_gene: TRBJ2-3
CDR3nt: TGTGCCAGCAGCCAAAATCCTCAGCGGGGAGATACGCAGTATTTT
CDR3aa: CASSQNPQRGDTQYF

v_gene: TRBV7-5
abundance: -
d_gene: -
j_gene: TRBJ2-5
CDR3nt: -
CDR3aa: CISVPEADGRTGGARKETQYF

v_gene: TRBV11-2
abundance: few
d_gene: -
j_gene: TRBJ2-1
CDR3nt: TGTGCCAGCAGCTACGTGAGCTACAATGAGCAGTTCTTC
CDR3aa: CASSYVSYNEQFF

v_gene: TRBV15
abundance: -
d_gene: -
j_gene: TRBJ2-5
CDR3nt: TGTGCCACCAGCGCTTCTTACGCCGGGGAGACCCAGTACTTC
CDR3aa: CATSASYAGETQYF

v_gene: TRBV28
abundance: -
d_gene: -
j_gene: TRBJ1-2
CDR3nt: TGTGCCAGCAGCCCCGGGGCGCGCGGCTACACCTTC
CDR3aa: CASSPGARGYTF

v_gene: TRBV7-2
abundance: many
d_gene: -
j_gene: TRBJ2-2
CDR3nt: TGTGCCAGCAAATTCTCGGTAACGAACACCGGGGAGCTGTTTTTT
CDR3aa: CASKFSVTNTGELFF

v_gene: TRBV4-1
abundance: -
d_gene: -
j_gene: TRBJ1-3
CDR3nt: TGCGCCAGCAGCCAAGATAGAGGGCTAGGAAACACCATATATTTT
CDR3aa: CASSQDRGLGNTIYF

v_gene: TRBV5-1
abundance: -
d_gene: -
j_gene: TRBJ2-1
CDR3nt: TGCGCCAGCAGCTTGAGTTCGGGTAGCTTGGAGCAGTTCTTC
CDR3aa: CASSLSSGSLEQFF

v_gene: TRBV27
abundance: few
d_gene: TRBD1
j_gene: TRBJ1-2
CDR3nt: TGTGCCAGCACCCAGAGGCCAGGGGGCATACTTAACTATGGCTACACCTTC
CDR3aa: CASTQRPGGILNYGYTF

v_gene: TRBV28
abundance: few
d_gene: TRBD1
j_gene: TRBJ1-2
CDR3nt: TGTGCCAGCAGAGTTTCGGGGACAGGGAACTATGGCTACACCTTC
CDR3aa: CASRVSGTGNYGYTF

v_gene: TRBV2
abundance: -
d_gene: -
j_gene: TRBJ2-4
CDR3nt: TGTGCCAGTGGGACACCTGGCTTTGAGGCCAAAAACATTCAGTACTTC
CDR3aa: CASGTPGFEAKNIQYF

v_gene: TRBV30
abundance: -
d_gene: TRBD2
j_gene: TRBJ2-1
CDR3nt: TGTGCCTGGAGTGTGGCAGCGGGAGTAGGTGAGCAGTTCTTC
CDR3aa: CAWSVAAGVGEQFF

v_gene: TRBV29-1
abundance: many
d_gene: -
j_gene: TRBJ1-1
CDR3nt: TGCAGCGTTGGGAGTAGCACTGAAGCTTTCTTT
CDR3aa: CSVGSSTEAFF

v_gene: TRBV12-3/TRBV12-4
abundance: few
d_gene: TRBD2
j_gene: TRBJ2-2
CDR3nt: TGTGCCAGCAGACGAACAACTAGCGGCACCGGGGAGCTGTTTTTT
CDR3aa: CASRRTTSGTGELFF

v_gene: TRBV15
abundance: -
d_gene: TRBD1
j_gene: TRBJ1-1
CDR3nt: TGTGCCACCAGCCCTCGGACAGGGGGCGTCACTGAAGCTTTCTTT
CDR3aa: CATSPRTGGVTEAFF

v_gene: TRBV28
abundance: many
d_gene: TRBD2
j_gene: TRBJ2-1
CDR3nt: TGTGCCAGCAGTATGGCCGGGACTATCTATCCTAATGAGCAGTTCTTC
CDR3aa: CASSMAGTIYPNEQFF

v_gene: TRBV7-9
abundance: -
d_gene: -
j_gene: TRBJ1-1
CDR3nt: TGTGCCAGCAGCTCCGAACGACGGGCGTGGGGCACTGAAGCTTTCTTT
CDR3aa: CASSSERRAWGTEAFF